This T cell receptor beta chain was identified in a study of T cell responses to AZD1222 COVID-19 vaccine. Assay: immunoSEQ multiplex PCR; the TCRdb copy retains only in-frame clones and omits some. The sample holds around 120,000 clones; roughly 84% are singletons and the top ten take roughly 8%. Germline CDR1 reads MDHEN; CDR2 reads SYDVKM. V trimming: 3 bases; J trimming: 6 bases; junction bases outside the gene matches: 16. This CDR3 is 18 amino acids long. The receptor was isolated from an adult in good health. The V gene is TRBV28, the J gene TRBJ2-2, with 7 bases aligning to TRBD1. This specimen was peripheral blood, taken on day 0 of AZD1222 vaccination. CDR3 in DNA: TGTGCCAGCAGTTTCATAACAGGGGTAGTTATGGGTGCCGGGGAGCTGTTTTTT. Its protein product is CASSFITGVVMGAGELFF.